This T cell receptor beta chain was found in a study of blood T cell repertoires in COVID-19. At the level of the study: Acute-phase and convalescent COVID-19 samples originated in the United States, Italy and Spain. Nucleic acid was either cDNA or gDNA, and it came from T cells, B-cell-depleted T cells, or PBMCs.

CDR3 length equals 14 residues. Germline-derived CDR1 and CDR2 are SEHNR and FQNEAQ (reference sequence). V was clipped by 6 bases and J by 5 bases; unmatched bases: 7. Original processing methods: Estimation of nucleated cell counts was performed using reference gene primer amplification. Using immunoSEQ multiplex PCR, the repertoire was profiled, and TCRdb retains in-frame clones only, with some absent. The DNA gave D and trimming, while V, J and clone size come from that table. The table includes some 200,000 clones, 88% detected once. V gene TRBV7-9 combines with J gene TRBJ2-5, with 9 nucleotides matching TRBD1. This TCR came from a man over 45 with COVID-19, enrolled during active disease. Sequencing was carried out using peripheral blood. The DNA of the CDR3 is TGTGCCAGCAGGAAGGACAGGGGTCGGGAGACCCAGTACTTC. It translates to CASRKDRGRETQYF.